Listed here is a single TCR beta chain. The PCR contained 60 Vbeta and 13 Jbeta primers. Assay used: immunoSEQ multiplex PCR; TCRdb lists only in-frame clones, some missing. Here the sample spans roughly 180,000 clones, roughly 8.7% being singletons. The data derive from a study of cytomegalovirus exposure and HLA in healthy donors. The sequenced material came from PBMCs. The source of this sequence is a woman aged 25-40 years in good health and CMV-seropositive.

The CDR3 bases are TGTGCCAGCAGCCCCATTTTTGGGCATAGCTCCTACAATGAGCAGTTCTTC. This encodes CASSPIFGHSSYNEQFF. This rearrangement joins TRBV11-2 to TRBJ2-1, with D hard to call. Germline V gene data show CDR1 as SGHAT and CDR2 as FQNNGV. The CDR3 is 17 amino acids. Trimming removed 5 bases at V and 0 bases at J, with 17 bases between.